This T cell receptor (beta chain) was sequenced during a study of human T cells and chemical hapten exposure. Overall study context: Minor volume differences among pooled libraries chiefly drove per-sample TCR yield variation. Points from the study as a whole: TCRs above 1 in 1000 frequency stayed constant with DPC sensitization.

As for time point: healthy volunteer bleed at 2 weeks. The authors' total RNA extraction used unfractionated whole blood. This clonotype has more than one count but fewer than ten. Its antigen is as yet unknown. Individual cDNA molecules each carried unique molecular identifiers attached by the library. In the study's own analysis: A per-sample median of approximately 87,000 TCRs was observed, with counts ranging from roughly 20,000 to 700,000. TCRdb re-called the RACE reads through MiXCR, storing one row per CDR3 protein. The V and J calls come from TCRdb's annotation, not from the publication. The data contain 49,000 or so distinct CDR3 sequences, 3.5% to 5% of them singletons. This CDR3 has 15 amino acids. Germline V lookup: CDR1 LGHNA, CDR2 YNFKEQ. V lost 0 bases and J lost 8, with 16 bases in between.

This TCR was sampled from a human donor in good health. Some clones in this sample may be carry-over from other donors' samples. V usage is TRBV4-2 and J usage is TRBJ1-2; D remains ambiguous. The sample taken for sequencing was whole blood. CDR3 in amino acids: CASSQDGASLFGYTF. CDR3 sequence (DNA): TGTGCCAGCAGCCAAGATGGTGCCAGCCTATTCGGCTACACCTTC.